The clone carrying this T cell receptor (beta chain) occurred a few times. As yet, its antigen is unknown. With the read ending 3 residues before the CDR3 end, the germline J gene is used to fill in that end. The sample belongs to a study of T cell clonality in common variable immunodeficiency. Regarding the study as a whole: In common variable immunodeficiency, TCR beta chains reportedly carried fewer deletions and N-nucleotide insertions.

Sequencing was performed with immunoSEQ multiplex PCR; in TCRdb, only in-frame clones are kept and a portion is missing. The specimen has fewer than 40,000 clones, none found just once. CDR3 length: 19 amino acids. CDR1 and CDR2 (germline): LNHDA, SQIVND (reference sequence). The V end lost 3 bases, the J end lost 1 base, and 22 bases lay between the germline ends. The CVID group had fewer than 19 females and 29 males, mean age 40. The TCR was taken from a human donor with common variable immunodeficiency. The chain recombines TRBV19 with TRBJ2-1; possibly TRBD1 for D (5 bases). Input material: peripheral blood mononuclear cells. The CDR3 DNA, read in part, is TGTGCCAGTAGTATCTCGACAGCATCTTTCGGCCGATCCTACAATGAG. Protein product: CASSISTASFGRSYNE. In full, the CDR3 is CASSISTASFGRSYNEQFF.